This entry features one TCR beta chain sequence. Which antigen it targets is not known. No clone much larger than this one lies a single base away; base qualities are absent. Amplification of full-length TCR variable regions was done by 5' RACE PCR using constant-region reverse primers, and this step was followed by semi-nested PCR with Nested Universal Primer A. The ReliaPrep RNA Cell Miniprep System was used to extract total RNA, which was then reverse transcribed into 5'RACE-ready cDNA with the SMARTer RACE 5'/3' Kit. An Illumina MiSeq was used to sequence the full-length TCR alpha and beta libraries, which had been barcoded with multiplex adaptors. The authors processed their data as follows. For each of nine subset-tissue groups, sequencing data from the five patients were pooled, and the groups were compared by unsupervised clustering of TCR gene usage. Repertoire similarity was calculated with the Morisita-Horn index, weighting shared sequences by their contribution to each repertoire. TCRdb reran the public reads through fastp at Q25 and MiXCR, keeping productive beta chains. Rows with one shared CDR3 protein collapse into an entry with the most common genes and DNA. In this record, the V and J calls reflect TCRdb's handling and not the investigators' own analysis. Across this sample there are approximately 40,000 distinct CDR3 sequences, with 15% to 20% seen only once. About 2.8% of the sample lies in the top ten.

The sample is drawn from a study (dated by TCRdb to the mid-2010s). As for the study more broadly: The study tested whether tumor-infiltrating Tregs in breast cancer are recruited from blood Tregs or converted in situ from other CD4+ T cell subsets. General conclusions and limits of the study: The validation in the larger cohort was limited to a single TCR beta V-J rearrangement instead of whole repertoires. In terms of TCR gene usage, tumor memory CD4+ T cells clustered together with blood and lymph node memory CD4+ cells, as well as with lymph node naive CD4+ cells. The greatest overlap of tumor-infiltrating Treg TCR alpha and beta sequences was observed with tumor naive CD4+ T cells, followed by blood naive CD4+ T cells.

V loses 3 bases of germline sequence and J loses 9 bases, and the interval between the two ends is 18 bases. The CDR3 covers 14 residues, taking in both the cysteine and the valine. Just CDR3 DNA is preserved here, 42 bases in frame from base 1. Naive CD4+ T cells were purified with the Miltenyi Naive CD4+ T Cell Isolation kit, with Tregs depleted using CD25 microbeads. Tregs, naive and memory CD4+ T cells from tumor, blood and ipsilateral draining lymph nodes of five breast cancer patients underwent full-length TCR alpha and beta sequencing. Tumor tissue and lymph nodes obtained from ipsilateral axillary dissection were perfused with PBS, minced and then digested with collagenase I and hyaluronidase. Ficoll density gradient centrifugation was used to isolate mononuclear cells from lymph nodes or from 50 to 60 ml of peripheral blood. A purity exceeding 90% was confirmed by FACS for the sorted cell populations.

The sequence came from a female donor with breast cancer. The sample comprised naive CD4+ T cells sorted from a lymph node. Interpreted using the paper, the cell subset or site label stands for: naive CD4+ T cells, CD4+CD45RA+CD25-. The sequence joins TRBV12-3 or TRBV12-4 to TRBJ2-7, with the D gene possibly TRBD1 or TRBD2, each one fitting 5 bases. The CDR3 amino acid sequence is: CASSLSSLPGRQYV. The DNA is TGTGCCAGCAGTTTGTCATCCCTCCCGGGGCGGCAGTACGTC.